This T cell receptor (beta chain) was obtained from a study of patients and donors after allogeneic stem cell transplantation. CDR1 MNHNS and CDR2 SASEGT come from the germline V gene. V lost 6 bases and J lost 3, with 21 bases in between. The CDR3 runs 17 residues. This clonotype was seen once. Using its own MiXCR run on the RT-PCR reads, TCRdb lists one record per CDR3 protein. The sample has 200,000 to 250,000 distinct CDR3 sequences; 13% to 15% are singletons. Sequenced input: blood, either unsorted or a sorted T cell fraction (not recorded which). This clonotype originated in a human donor who was either an allogeneic HSCT recipient or a stem cell or donor lymphocyte infusion donor (not recorded which). It is not recorded whose cells these are; they may come from a transplant donor. The chain recombines TRBV6-1 with TRBJ2-4; D remains unclear. CDR3 in DNA: TGTGCCAGCAGCGGTCAAGGGTTATTTGGTGTCAAAAACATTCAGTACTTC. Protein: CASSGQGLFGVKNIQYF.